This T cell receptor (beta chain) originates from a study of post-analysis software for immune sequencing data. Overall study context: Included among the disease courses, which were recorded for the cohort, were relapsing-remitting, secondary progressive and progressive-relapsing multiple sclerosis.

The TCR beta cDNA libraries contained unique molecular identifiers. TCRdb re-derived calls from the PCR reads in MiXCR, one entry per CDR3 protein. Found here are approximately 250,000 distinct CDR3 sequences, 36% of them singletons; the top ten hold around 4.8%. Study results and limitations: Those with multiple sclerosis, the patient group, showed significantly lower normalized Chao1 diversity than controls. Patients used about 5 TRBV segments, including TRBV5-6, TRBV5-1 and TRBV20-1, more often than controls. Samples from a shared batch, those prepared together, strongly co-clustered by F measure.

V lost 2 bases and J lost 0; bases outside the gene matches: 3. The CDR3 extends over 16 amino acids. From germline, CDR1 is MNHNY and CDR2 SVGAGI (reference sequence). This clonotype was observed a few times. Antigen specificity is unknown. The TCR comes from a girl between 10 and 17 years old with multiple sclerosis. Sequenced sample: blood. This chain uses TRBV6-6 with TRBJ2-2; 7 positions agree with TRBD1. Written as DNA, the CDR3 is TGTGCCAGCAGTTACCGACAGGGCGCGAACACCGGGGAGCTGTTTTTT. It yields the protein CASSYRQGANTGELFF.